Detailed here is one T cell receptor (beta chain). Some clones are missing from TCRdb's copy, which holds only in-frame ones; the method was immunoSEQ multiplex PCR. This table has more than 80,000 clones, about 92% appearing once. The CDR3 sequence is 16 residues long. V shed 1 base and J 7 bases; nucleotides not matched to a gene: 2. CDR1 is KGHSH, CDR2 LQKENI, per germline. The data originate from a study of control samples from healthy donors and cancer patients. This TCR came from a man younger than 30 in good health. The chain couples TRBV18 to TRBJ2-1, with 15 nucleotides matching TRBD2. The sequenced material came from blood. Written as DNA, the CDR3 is TGTGCCAGCTCACCACGGACTAGCGGGAGGGGGAATGAGCAGTTCTTC. Protein: CASSPRTSGRGNEQFF. The whole variable domain, remainder taken from reference TRBV18 and TRBJ2-1, is NAGVMQNPRHLVRRRGQEARLRCSPMKGHSHVYWYRQLPEEGLKFMVYLQKENIIDESGMPKERFSAEFPKEGPSILRIQQVVRGDSAAYFCASSPRTSGRGNEQFFGPGTRLTVL.